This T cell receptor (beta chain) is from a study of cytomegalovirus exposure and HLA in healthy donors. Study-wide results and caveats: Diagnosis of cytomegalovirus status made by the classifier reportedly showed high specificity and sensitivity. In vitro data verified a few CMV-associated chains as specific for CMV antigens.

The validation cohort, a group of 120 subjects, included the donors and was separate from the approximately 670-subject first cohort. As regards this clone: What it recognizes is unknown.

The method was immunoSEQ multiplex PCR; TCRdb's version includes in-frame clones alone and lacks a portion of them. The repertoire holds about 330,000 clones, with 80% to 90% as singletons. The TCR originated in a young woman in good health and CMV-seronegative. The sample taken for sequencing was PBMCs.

The CDR3 sequence is CASGLVVLAGSSYEQYF. The DNA for the CDR3 is TGTGCTAGTGGTTTGGTAGTACTAGCGGGGAGCTCCTACGAGCAGTACTTC. The chain uses TRBV12-5 and TRBJ2-7; TRBD2 agrees at 10 bases. Germline CDR1 reads LGHNT; CDR2 reads FRNRAP. The V and J ends lost 0 bases and 0 bases, in that order; junction bases with no gene match: 5. The CDR3 extends over 17 amino acids.